This T cell receptor (beta chain) emerged from a study of brain T cells in children with intractable seizures. Data came from immunoSEQ multiplex PCR; TCRdb stores just in-frame clones and leaves some out. The data show 340,000 or so clones, approximately 93% seen once. Indicated time point: blood from clinic visit 5 months post-surgery; TSC patient then seizure free. Only cases whose brain tissue showed the highest T cell transcript signatures were sequenced. Before surgery, patients took at least one anti-epileptic drug. Between the trimmed V and J ends, which lost 2 bases and 0 bases, there was a span of 15 bases. Looked up from germline, CDR1 is SGHRS and CDR2 is YFSETQ. This CDR3 comprises 18 residues.

This sequence originates from a boy in the first two years of life with tuberous sclerosis and intractable seizures. Sequences were derived from peripheral blood, sampled roughly 5 months after surgery. V is TRBV5-1 and J is TRBJ2-6; D gene ambiguous. Written as DNA, the CDR3 is TGCGCCAGCAGCTTAGGGCAGGCGGCCCTCTCTGGGGCCAACGTCCTGACTTTC. Its protein product is CASSLGQAALSGANVLTF.